A selection of T cell receptor beta chains follows, all from one sample in a study of PD-L1 blockade in urothelial cancer. This table comes from immunoSEQ multiplex PCR, and its TCRdb copy is limited to in-frame clones, with some not included. This sample has about 91,000 clones; more than 85% occur once, and the top ten carry roughly 9.4%. The source was PBMCs, collected around atezolizumab (anti-PD-L1) treatment. These receptors were collected from a man in his 60s with urothelial cancer. CDR3s include the opening cysteine and the closing phenylalanine or tryptophan. A D gene is named only where the DNA matches it firmly. A clone size is listed for some rows: how often the clone was seen (once, few, many), or a class if it is expanded.

j_call	clone_size	v_call	d_call	cdr3_nt	cdr3_aa
TRBJ2-7	NA	TRBV4-1	TRBD1	TGCGCCAGCAGCCAATTACCGGGACAGCCCTCCTACGAGCAGTACTTC	CASSQLPGQPSYEQYF
TRBJ1-6	NA	TRBV9	TRBD1	TGTGCCAGCAGCGGACAGGGGCAGGGTAATTCACCCCTCCACTTT	CASSGQGQGNSPLHF
TRBJ2-5	NA	TRBV7-2	NA	TGTGCCAGCAGCCAACTAGGATTCGAGACCCAGTACTTC	CASSQLGFETQYF
TRBJ2-1	NA	TRBV6-5	TRBD2	TGTGCCAGCAGGGTGAGCGGGAGTGGAGTCTATGAGCAGTTCTTC	CASRVSGSGVYEQFF
TRBJ2-4	NA	TRBV13	NA	TGTGCCAGCAGCTTAGAAGGTTCTAGCGAAAACATTCAGTACTTC	CASSLEGSSENIQYF
TRBJ2-5	NA	TRBV7-2	NA	TGTGCCAGCAGCTCCGGAGCGGTACAAGAGACCCAGTACTTC	CASSSGAVQETQYF
TRBJ2-1	NA	TRBV11-3	NA	TGTGCCAGCAGCTTAGGAGCCCCCCATGAGCAGTTCTTC	CASSLGAPHEQFF
TRBJ2-5	NA	TRBV10-1	NA	TGCGCCAGCAGTGCCCCTAAGGGAGGTGACGTGGAGACCCAGTACTTC	CASSAPKGGDVETQYF
TRBJ1-3	NA	TRBV6-5	TRBD1	TGTGCCAGCACGACAGGGGCCAACTCTGGAAACACCATATATTTT	CASTTGANSGNTIYF
TRBJ2-1	NA	TRBV29-1	TRBD2	TGCAGCGGGGGACTAGCGGGAATCAATGAGCAGTTCTTC	CSGGLAGINEQFF
TRBJ2-3	NA	TRBV7-2	NA	TGTGCCAGCAGGGAGCCGGATACGCAGTATTTT	CASREPDTQYF
TRBJ2-7	once	TRBV7-2	NA	TGTGCCAGCAGTCCAGGGGACTACGAGCAGTACTTC	CASSPGDYEQYF
TRBJ1-2	NA	TRBV7-9	NA	TGTGCCAGCAGCTTAGATCAGGTGATGGGCTACACCTTC	CASSLDQVMGYTF
TRBJ2-7	NA	TRBV5-1	NA	TGCGCCAGCAGCGGTCTTCAGGGTAATGAGCAGTACTTC	CASSGLQGNEQYF
TRBJ2-4	NA	TRBV2	TRBD1	TGTGCCAGCATGTATAGGGAGACAGGGTACAAAAACATTCAGTACTTC	CASMYRETGYKNIQYF
TRBJ2-3	NA	TRBV4-2	TRBD2	TGTGCCAGCAGCCACCCCGGAGCTAGCGGAACAACAGATACGCAGTATTTT	CASSHPGASGTTDTQYF
TRBJ2-3	NA	TRBV6-5	TRBD2	TGTGCCAGCAGTTACCGCGGGGGGGACACAGATACGCAGTATTTT	CASSYRGGDTDTQYF
TRBJ2-2	NA	TRBV10-1	NA	TGCGCCAGCGCACGACAGGAGCCGAACACCGGGGAGCTGTTTTTT	CASARQEPNTGELFF
TRBJ1-2	NA	TRBV7-8	TRBD1	TGTGCCAGCAGCTTCGACAGGGACAGCTATGGCTACACCTTC	CASSFDRDSYGYTF
TRBJ2-3	NA	TRBV5-6	NA	TGTGCCAGCAGCTGGGGGGCAGATACGCAGTATTTT	CASSWGADTQYF
TRBJ1-1	NA	TRBV19	TRBD1	TGTGCCAGTAGTTCTCAGACAGGGTTGGACACTGAAGCTTTCTTT	CASSSQTGLDTEAFF
TRBJ1-3	NA	TRBV25-1	TRBD1	TGTGCCAGCAGTGAGGCAGGGGGAGGAAACACCATATATTTT	CASSEAGGGNTIYF
TRBJ2-7	once	TRBV11-2	NA	TGTGCCAGCAGCTCGGGTCCAGTCGGCGAGCAGTACTTC	CASSSGPVGEQYF
TRBJ2-1	NA	TRBV7-9	NA	TGTGCCAGCAGCTTAGTTCCGGGAGCCATGGTCAATGAGCAGTTCTTC	CASSLVPGAMVNEQFF
TRBJ2-3	NA	TRBV12-5	TRBD2	TGTGCTAGTGGTTTTGGGACTAGCGGAAGCACAGATACGCAGTATTTT	CASGFGTSGSTDTQYF
TRBJ2-3	NA	TRBV11-1	NA	TGTGCCAGCAGCTTAATATTGAGCCGGGTTGATACGCAGTATTTT	CASSLILSRVDTQYF
TRBJ2-1	NA	TRBV11-2	NA	TGTGCCAGCAGCCACGCAGGGCCAGGGGTCTCCTACAATGAGCAGTTCTTC	CASSHAGPGVSYNEQFF
TRBJ2-5	NA	TRBV29-1	NA	TGCAGCGTTCGAAGACAGACCCAAGAGACCCAGTACTTC	CSVRRQTQETQYF
TRBJ2-1	NA	TRBV5-1	NA	TGCGCCAGCAGCAGGGGGAGTTGGGACAATGAGCAGTTCTTC	CASSRGSWDNEQFF
TRBJ2-5	NA	TRBV4-3	TRBD1	TGCGCCAGCAGCCAAGTCCTGACAGGGCAGGTAGAGACCCAGTACTTC	CASSQVLTGQVETQYF
TRBJ2-7	NA	TRBV5-5	TRBD2	TGTGCCAGCAGCTTGACTAGCGGTGGATACGAGCAGTACTTC	CASSLTSGGYEQYF
TRBJ2-5	NA	TRBV5-6	TRBD2	TGTGCCAGCAGCTTGCCGGGAGGGGGGACCCAGTACTTC	CASSLPGGGTQYF
TRBJ2-3	NA	TRBV29-1	TRBD2	TGCAGCGTTGGGACGGGACTAGCGGGAGGACTCGGCACAGATACGCAGTATTTT	CSVGTGLAGGLGTDTQYF
TRBJ1-3	NA	TRBV28	NA	TGTGCCAGCAAGTCCCCCTCGGGGGGTTCTGGAAACACCATATATTTT	CASKSPSGGSGNTIYF
TRBJ2-1	NA	TRBV19	TRBD2	TGTGCCAGTAGGGACCCAGGGAGGGCCAATGAGCAGTTCTTC	CASRDPGRANEQFF
TRBJ1-3	once	TRBV7-7	NA	TGTGCTAGCAGCTTAGGTTCAGGGCCCGGAAACACCATATATTTT	CASSLGSGPGNTIYF
TRBJ2-7	NA	TRBV7-8	NA	TGTGCCAGCAGCCTTTATCCGCCCGGGATGAGCTCCTACGAGCAGTACTTC	CASSLYPPGMSSYEQYF
TRBJ2-2	NA	TRBV4-2	TRBD2	TGTGCCAGCAGCCAAGATGGGACTAGCGGGGGGATGAACACCGGGGAGCTGTTTTTT	CASSQDGTSGGMNTGELFF
TRBJ1-2	NA	TRBV4-3	NA	TGCGCCAGCAGCCAGGAGGGCAGGGCGGGCGGCTACACCTTC	CASSQEGRAGGYTF
TRBJ2-4	NA	TRBV30	TRBD2	TGTGCCTACACCCTCGGGGGGGGGAACATTCAGTACTTC	CAYTLGGGNIQYF
TRBJ2-7	NA	TRBV5-4	TRBD1	TGTGCCAGCAGCTTGGGTGGGACAGGGGGTGACGAGCAGTACTTC	CASSLGGTGGDEQYF
TRBJ1-6	NA	TRBV5-1	TRBD1	TGCGCCAGCAGCCACGGGACAGGGAGGCCCTTACGGTCACCCCTCCACTTT	CASSHGTGRPLRSPLHF